The TCR beta chain under discussion was sequenced for a study of identical twins. The CDR3 runs 13 residues. J lost 6 bases, V lost 4 bases, and 4 bases had no gene match. The germline V gene has CDR1 MNHEY and CDR2 SVGEGT. Study findings and constraints: Monozygotic twins shared more out-of-frame TCR alpha than recombination models predicted.

One entry per CDR3 protein, called by TCRdb with MiXCR from the 5' RACE reads. The sample carries some 250,000 distinct CDR3 sequences, roughly 12% recorded once. There are a few counts of this clonotype. Its antigen is unknown. This sample was shared with a second study, whose subject was yellow fever vaccine responses in identical twins.

The receptor was isolated from a woman in her late teens or twenties in good health. Sequencing input: memory (CD45RO+) T cells sorted from blood. The chain couples TRBV6-2 or TRBV6-3 to TRBJ2-3, with TRBD1 matching 7 bases. The CDR3 spells CASSSQGVDTQYF. CDR3 DNA sequence: TGTGCCAGCAGTTCCCAGGGGGTCGATACGCAGTATTTT.